This is a list of T cell receptor beta chains from one sample in a study of cytotoxic CD8 clonotypes in ibrutinib-treated CLL. Sequencing was performed with immunoSEQ multiplex PCR; in TCRdb, only in-frame clones are kept and a portion is missing. The table shows 35,000 to 45,000 clones, with 60% to 80% occurring only once. This sample comprised PBMCs, obtained after 12 months of ibrutinib treatment. Receptor source: a human donor with chronic lymphocytic leukemia. CDR3s include the opening cysteine and the closing phenylalanine or tryptophan. D genes are given only for firm matches. For some rows the clone size is stated as once, few or many, or as a class when expanded; others skip it.

V	J	size	D	length	CDR3	DNA
TRBV5-8	TRBJ1-3	.	.	12	CASRLTGNTIYF	TGTGCCAGCAGGTTAACTGGAAACACCATATATTTT
TRBV30	TRBJ2-6	.	.	15	CACIRSSSGANVLTF	TGTGCCTGTATAAGGAGCAGCTCTGGGGCCAACGTCCTGACTTTC
TRBV5-1	TRBJ1-2	once	TRBD1	14	CASSSGQGAYGYTF	TGCGCCAGCAGCTCTGGACAGGGGGCTTATGGCTACACCTTC
TRBV30	TRBJ1-4	few	.	15	CAWSVPLRRNEKLFF	TGTGCCTGGAGTGTACCCCTGAGGAGAAATGAAAAACTGTTTTTT
TRBV14	TRBJ2-1	few	.	15	CASSQTRDHFWEQFF	TGTGCCAGCAGCCAAACCCGGGACCATTTTTGGGAGCAGTTCTTC
TRBV19	TRBJ1-4	few	TRBD1	15	CASSRTGATNEKLFF	TGTGCCAGTTCACGGACAGGAGCAACTAATGAAAAACTGTTTTTT
TRBV6-1	TRBJ1-1	.	TRBD1	17	CASSETGGGGPSTEAFF	TGTGCCAGCAGCGAAACCGGGGGAGGGGGCCCATCCACTGAAGCTTTCTTT
TRBV2	TRBJ2-1	.	TRBD2	15	CASSAGLAGYNEQFF	TGTGCCAGCAGCGCGGGACTAGCGGGCTACAATGAGCAGTTCTTC
TRBV28	TRBJ1-4	.	TRBD1	14	CASSFTGGDEKLFF	TGTGCCAGCAGTTTTACAGGGGGAGACGAAAAACTGTTTTTT
TRBV14	TRBJ2-7	.	.	14	CASSQDLAIYEQYF	TGTGCCAGCAGCCAAGATTTGGCCATTTACGAGCAGTACTTC
TRBV30	TRBJ2-7	once	.	12	CAWSSSSYEQYF	TGTGCCTGGAGTTCCAGCTCCTACGAGCAGTACTTC
TRBV4-3	TRBJ1-3	.	TRBD1	16	CASSQYGTGPGNTIYF	TGCGCCAGCAGCCAATACGGGACAGGGCCTGGAAACACCATATATTTT
TRBV13	TRBJ2-7	.	.	14	CASSPRDLPYEQYF	TGTGCCAGCAGCCCTCGGGACCTCCCCTACGAGCAGTACTTC
TRBV11-2	TRBJ2-2	.	.	12	CASSLRAGELFF	TGTGCCAGCAGCTTACGGGCCGGGGAGCTGTTTTTT
TRBV25-1	TRBJ2-5	.	.	14	CASLTDSLQETQYF	TGTGCCAGCCTTACGGACTCACTCCAAGAGACCCAGTACTTC
TRBV19	TRBJ2-7	once	TRBD1	13	CASKGRGQGEQYF	TGTGCCAGTAAGGGCAGGGGGCAAGGCGAGCAGTACTTC
TRBV5-4	TRBJ2-3	.	TRBD2	16	CASSWTSGRGTDTQYF	TGTGCCAGCAGCTGGACTAGCGGGAGGGGGACAGATACGCAGTATTTT
TRBV6-6	TRBJ1-1	.	.	13	CASSAAGRAEAFF	TGTGCCAGCAGTGCCGCAGGGAGGGCTGAAGCTTTCTTT
TRBV27	TRBJ1-1	.	.	12	CASSRRGTEAFF	TGTGCCAGCAGTCGGCGGGGCACTGAAGCTTTCTTT
TRBV30	TRBJ2-1	.	TRBD2	13	CASGTSGLNEQFF	TGTGCCAGCGGGACTAGCGGGCTCAATGAGCAGTTCTTC
TRBV6-6	TRBJ1-2	once	.	13	CASTRGFSYGYTF	TGTGCCAGTACCAGGGGATTTAGCTATGGCTACACCTTC
TRBV5-5	TRBJ2-7	.	.	16	CASRFGRTGLDNEQYF	TGTGCCAGCAGATTCGGGCGCACCGGGCTGGACAACGAGCAGTACTTC
TRBV29-1	TRBJ1-1	.	.	13	CSGELAMNTEAFF	TGCAGCGGCGAACTGGCCATGAACACTGAAGCTTTCTTT
TRBV6-4	TRBJ1-1	.	TRBD1	16	CASSLNPTGLGTEAFF	TGTGCCAGCAGCCTCAACCCGACAGGGTTGGGCACTGAAGCTTTCTTT
TRBV27	TRBJ2-3	.	.	13	CASSLGGQNTQYF	TGTGCCAGCAGTTTAGGAGGACAGAATACGCAGTATTTT
TRBV30	TRBJ1-1	once	TRBD1	13	CAAKGTGPRNAFF	TGTGCCGCTAAGGGGACAGGCCCTCGGAATGCTTTCTTT
TRBV11-1	TRBJ1-1	.	.	14	CASSSPPLRTEAFF	TGTGCCAGCAGCTCCCCCCCCCTCCGGACTGAAGCTTTCTTT
TRBV6-5	TRBJ2-5	.	.	14	CASRFPGDQETQYF	TGTGCCAGCAGGTTCCCCGGGGACCAAGAGACCCAGTACTTC
TRBV5-4	TRBJ1-1	.	.	16	CASSSVLGQGAGVGFF	.
TRBV13	TRBJ2-2	once	.	16	CASGRGALAAAGELFF	TGTGCCAGCGGACGAGGGGCCTTAGCAGCCGCCGGGGAGCTGTTTTTT
TRBV7-2	TRBJ2-1	.	.	13	CASSLERQFGQFF	TGTGCCAGCAGCTTAGAGCGCCAGTTCGGGCAGTTCTTC
TRBV5-1	TRBJ2-7	.	.	14	CASSRDTASYEQYF	TGCGCCAGCAGCCGAGACACAGCATCCTACGAGCAGTACTTC
TRBV10-1	TRBJ2-7	few	TRBD2	13	CASSPGLAYEQYF	TGCGCCAGCAGTCCTGGACTAGCTTACGAGCAGTACTTC
TRBV5-1	TRBJ1-3	.	.	15	CASSSGGGSGNTIYF	TGCGCCAGCAGCTCGGGAGGGGGCTCTGGAAACACCATATATTTT
TRBV5-4	TRBJ1-5	once	.	13	CASSSDRNQPQHF	TGTGCCAGCAGCTCCGACCGCAATCAGCCCCAGCATTTT
TRBV11-2	TRBJ1-2	.	.	14	CASSLDREYYGYTF	TGTGCCAGCAGCTTAGACAGGGAGTACTATGGCTACACCTTC
TRBV25-1	TRBJ1-2	.	.	13	CASSETLNYGYTF	TGTGCCAGCAGTGAAACACTCAACTATGGCTACACCTTC
TRBV27	TRBJ2-7	once	.	14	CASSPRGRGYEQYF	TGTGCCAGCAGTCCGCGGGGGCGCGGCTACGAGCAGTACTTC
TRBV10-3	TRBJ2-5	.	.	12	CAISDVQETQYF	TGTGCCATCAGCGACGTACAAGAGACCCAGTACTTC
TRBV30	TRBJ2-7	.	TRBD2	14	CAWRQAGGKYEQYF	TGTGCCTGGAGACAAGCGGGAGGAAAGTACGAGCAGTACTTC
TRBV19	TRBJ1-1	.	TRBD1	17	CASSIIGGQGMGTEAFF	TGTGCCAGTAGTATCATCGGGGGACAGGGGATGGGCACTGAAGCTTTCTTT
TRBV5-1	TRBJ1-5	.	.	13	CASSSNTNQPQHF	TGCGCCAGCAGCTCTAACACGAATCAGCCCCAGCATTTT
TRBV10-3	TRBJ2-1	.	.	13	CAISPIREDEQFF	TGTGCCATCAGCCCTATCAGGGAGGATGAGCAGTTCTTC
TRBV18	TRBJ2-2	.	TRBD2	16	CASSPRTSGGTGELFF	TGTGCCAGCTCACCTCGAACTAGCGGGGGGACCGGGGAGCTGTTTTTT
TRBV6-6	TRBJ1-3	.	TRBD1	15	CASSRGQGAGNTIYF	TGTGCCAGCAGTCGCGGACAGGGTGCTGGAAACACCATATATTTT
TRBV5-3	TRBJ2-7	.	TRBD1	14	CARSQGQVPYEQYF	TGTGCCAGAAGCCAGGGACAGGTGCCCTACGAGCAGTACTTC
TRBV6-4	TRBJ1-5	.	.	13	CASSEGINQPQHF	TGTGCCAGCAGTGAGGGGATCAATCAGCCCCAGCATTTT
TRBV11-3	TRBJ1-1	.	.	13	CASSFGASTEAFF	TGTGCCAGCAGCTTCGGCGCCAGCACTGAAGCTTTCTTT
TRBV19	TRBJ2-7	.	TRBD1	14	CASSRDSSSYEQYF	TGTGCCAGTAGTCGGGACAGTTCCTCCTACGAGCAGTACTTC
TRBV7-2	TRBJ2-3	.	.	15	CASSLRGVSTDTQYF	TGTGCCAGCAGCTTACGAGGGGTTAGCACAGATACGCAGTATTTT
TRBV5-1	TRBJ2-5	.	.	13	CASSLWDQETQYF	TGCGCCAGCAGCTTGTGGGACCAAGAGACCCAGTACTTC
TRBV19	TRBJ2-7	.	.	15	CASSISAQSSYEQYF	TGTGCCAGTAGTATTTCAGCGCAGAGCTCCTACGAGCAGTACTTC
TRBV5-6	TRBJ2-2	.	.	12	CASSPYTGELFF	TGTGCCAGCAGCCCCTACACCGGGGAGCTGTTTTTT
TRBV6-4	TRBJ1-1	few	.	13	CASGTEIGAEAFF	TGTGCCAGCGGGACCGAGATCGGCGCTGAAGCTTTCTTT